This TCR beta chain was captured in a study of early T cells in non-severe SARS-CoV-2 infection. About the study: Unsorted whole blood bulk RNA was sequenced, with unpaired chains.

After removal of 4 bases from V and 3 bases from J, the junction contained 3 bases not matched to a gene. The CDR3 contains 13 residues. Germline CDR1 reads SGDLS; CDR2 reads YYNGEE. Each single cDNA molecule received a unique molecular identifier. Via MiXCR, TCRdb re-called the 5' RACE reads, giving one row per CDR3 protein. Among around 50,000 distinct CDR3 sequences listed, about 10% were seen once. This clonotype was found many times. This chain connects TRBV9 to TRBJ2-7; 8 bases match TRBD1. Source material: whole blood. This TCR came from an adult who was a healthcare worker with PCR-confirmed SARS-CoV-2 infection or an uninfected control (not recorded which). The CDR3: CASSTTGDYEQYF. In nucleotides, the CDR3 is TGTGCCAGCAGCACGACAGGGGACTACGAGCAGTACTTC.